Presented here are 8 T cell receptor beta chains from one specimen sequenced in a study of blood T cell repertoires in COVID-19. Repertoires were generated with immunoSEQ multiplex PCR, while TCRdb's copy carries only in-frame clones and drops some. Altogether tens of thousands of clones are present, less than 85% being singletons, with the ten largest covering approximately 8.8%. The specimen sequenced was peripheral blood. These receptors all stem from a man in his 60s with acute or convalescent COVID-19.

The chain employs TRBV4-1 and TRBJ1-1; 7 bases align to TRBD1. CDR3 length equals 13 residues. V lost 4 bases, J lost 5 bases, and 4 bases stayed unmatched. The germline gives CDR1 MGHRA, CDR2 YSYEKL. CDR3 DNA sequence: TGCGCCAGCAGCCGGTTGACAGGGACTGAAGCTTTCTTT. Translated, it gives CASSRLTGTEAFF.

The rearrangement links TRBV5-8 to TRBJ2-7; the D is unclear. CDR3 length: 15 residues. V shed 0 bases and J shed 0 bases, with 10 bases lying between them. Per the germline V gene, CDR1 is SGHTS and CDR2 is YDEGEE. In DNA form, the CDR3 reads TGTGCCAGCAGCTTGGCATTACAGTTCTCCTACGAGCAGTACTTC. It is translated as CASSLALQFSYEQYF. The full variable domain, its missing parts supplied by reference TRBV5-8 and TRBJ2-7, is EAGVTQSPTHLIKTRGQQATLRCSPISGHTSVYWYQQALGLGLQFLLWYDEGEERNRGNFPPRFSGRQFPNYSSELNVNALELEDSALYLCASSLALQFSYEQYFGPGTRLTVT.

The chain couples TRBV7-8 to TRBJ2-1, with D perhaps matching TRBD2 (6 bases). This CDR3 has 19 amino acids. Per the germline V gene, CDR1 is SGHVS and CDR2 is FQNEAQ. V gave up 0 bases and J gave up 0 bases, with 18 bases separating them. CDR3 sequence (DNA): TGTGCCAGCAGCTTAGCTCGAGAGCGGGTGGGCTTCTCCTACAATGAGCAGTTCTTC. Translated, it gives CASSLARERVGFSYNEQFF.

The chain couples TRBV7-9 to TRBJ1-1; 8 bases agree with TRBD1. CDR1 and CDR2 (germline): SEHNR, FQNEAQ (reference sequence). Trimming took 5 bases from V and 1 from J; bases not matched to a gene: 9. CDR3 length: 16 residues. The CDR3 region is CASSNRQGLPNTEAFF. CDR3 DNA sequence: TGTGCCAGCAGCAACCGACAGGGGCTACCGAACACTGAAGCTTTCTTT. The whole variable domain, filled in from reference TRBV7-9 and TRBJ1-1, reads DTGVSQNPRHKITKRGQNVTFRCDPISEHNRLYWYRQTLGQGPEFLTYFQNEAQLEKSRLLSDRFSAERPKGSFSTLEIQRTEQGDSAMYLCASSNRQGLPNTEAFFGQGTRLTVV.

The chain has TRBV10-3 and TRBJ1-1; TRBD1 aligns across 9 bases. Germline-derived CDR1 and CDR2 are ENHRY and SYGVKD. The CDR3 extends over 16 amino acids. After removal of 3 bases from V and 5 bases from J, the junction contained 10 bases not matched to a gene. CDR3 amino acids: CAISDDPDRGGTEAFF. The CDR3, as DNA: TGTGCCATCAGTGACGACCCAGACAGGGGGGGAACTGAAGCTTTCTTT.

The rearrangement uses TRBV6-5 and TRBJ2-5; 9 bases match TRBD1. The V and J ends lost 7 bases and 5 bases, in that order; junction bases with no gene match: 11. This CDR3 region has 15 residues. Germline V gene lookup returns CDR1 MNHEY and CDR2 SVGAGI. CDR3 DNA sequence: TGTGCCAGCACCTTACTGGACAGGGGAGGGGAGACCCAGTACTTC. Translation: CASTLLDRGGETQYF.

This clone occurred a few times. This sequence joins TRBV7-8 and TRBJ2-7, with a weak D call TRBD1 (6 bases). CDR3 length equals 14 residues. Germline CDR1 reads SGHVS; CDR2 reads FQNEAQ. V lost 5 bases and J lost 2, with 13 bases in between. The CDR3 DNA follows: TGTGCCAGCAGCGCGACGGGACAAACCTACGAGCAGTACTTC. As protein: CASSATGQTYEQYF.

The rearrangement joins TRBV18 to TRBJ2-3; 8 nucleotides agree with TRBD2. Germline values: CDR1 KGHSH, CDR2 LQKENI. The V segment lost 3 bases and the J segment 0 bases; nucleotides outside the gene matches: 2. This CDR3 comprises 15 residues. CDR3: CASSPTSVSTDTQYF. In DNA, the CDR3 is TGTGCCAGCTCACCGACTAGCGTGAGCACAGATACGCAGTATTTT.